The 7 T cell receptor beta chains below were found in one sample sequenced in a study of patients and donors after allogeneic stem cell transplantation. TCRdb re-analysed the RT-PCR reads in MiXCR, keeping a single row per CDR3 protein. Of approximately 200,000 distinct CDR3 sequences listed, approximately 41% are singletons. The sample consisted of blood, either unsorted or a sorted T cell fraction (not recorded which). The receptors shown here come from a human donor who was either an allogeneic HSCT recipient or a stem cell or donor lymphocyte infusion donor (not recorded which). It is not recorded whose cells these are; they may come from a transplant donor.

The chain couples TRBV20-1 to TRBJ1-2, with no clear D. Germline V lookup: CDR1 DFQATT, CDR2 SNEGSKA (reference sequence). CDR3 size: 14 residues. V gave up 5 bases and J gave up 5 bases, with 18 bases separating them. CDR3 coding DNA: TGCAGTGCTCCACGGTCCGCCGTGGCTTATGGCTACACCTTC. This translates into CSAPRSAVAYGYTF.

The CDR3 DNA follows: TGTGCCAGCAGCCACCCCGGGACACGGAACACCGGGGAGCTGTTTTTT. Its translation is CASSHPGTRNTGELFF. The chain couples TRBV7-2 to TRBJ2-2, with D perhaps matching TRBD1 (6 bases). Germline CDR1 and CDR2: SGHTA and FQGNSA. This CDR3 contains 16 residues. The ends were cut back, 5 bases at V and 1 base at J, with 14 bases in the middle.

The chain is built from TRBV28 and TRBJ2-1; D unresolved. V was cut by 5 bases and J by 8 bases, with 13 bases left in between. Germline CDR1 MDHEN, CDR2 SYDVKM. This CDR3 comprises 13 residues. The CDR3: CASSENQVDEQFF. Here the CDR3 DNA reads TGTGCCAGCAGTGAGAATCAGGTGGATGAGCAGTTCTTC.

The genes are TRBV5-1 and TRBJ1-1; D perhaps matches TRBD1 (6 bases). From germline, CDR1 is SGHRS and CDR2 YFSETQ. CDR3 length: 15 amino acids. V shed 5 bases and J shed 3 bases, with 17 bases lying between them. The DNA of the CDR3 is TGCGCCAGCAGGTCCCCACAGGGAGGGGACACTGAAGCTTTCTTT. This encodes CASRSPQGGDTEAFF.

This clonotype was seen a few times. This rearrangement joins TRBV29-1 to TRBJ2-7; D is ambiguous. Trimming shortened V by 0 bases and J by 3 bases, and 6 bases separated the two germline ends. Germline loops: CDR1 SQVTM, CDR2 ANQGSEA. This CDR3 region has 12 residues. Written as DNA, the CDR3 is TGCAGCGTTGAAGACCTAAGCTACGAGCAGTACTTC. Protein product: CSVEDLSYEQYF.

Only a few counts were recorded for this clonotype. This sequence joins TRBV30 and TRBJ1-2; D remains unclear. The CDR3 is 15 residues long. CDR1 is GTSNPN and CDR2 is SVGIG in the germline V gene (reference sequence). Trimming took off 0 bases at V and 3 bases at J, with 14 bases between the two ends. The CDR3 loop reads CAWSVSIVRDYGYTF. CDR3 in DNA: TGTGCCTGGAGTGTATCGATCGTTCGGGACTATGGCTACACCTTC. Combining the CDR3 with reference TRBV30 and TRBJ1-2 gives the whole variable domain SQTIHQWPATLVQPVGSPLSLECTVEGTSNPNLYWYRQAAGRGLQLLFYSVGIGQISSEVPQNLSASRPQDRQFILSSKKLLLSDSGFYLCAWSVSIVRDYGYTFGSGTRLTVV.

The chain has TRBV25-1 and TRBJ1-3; unclear D gene. Germline CDR1 MGHDK, CDR2 SYGVNS. The V end was cut by 5 bases, the J end by 6 bases, with 11 bases between. This CDR3 is built from 13 residues. CDR3 protein: CASSRANKNTIYF. CDR3 nucleotide sequence: TGTGCCAGCAGTCGGGCGAATAAAAACACCATATATTTT.